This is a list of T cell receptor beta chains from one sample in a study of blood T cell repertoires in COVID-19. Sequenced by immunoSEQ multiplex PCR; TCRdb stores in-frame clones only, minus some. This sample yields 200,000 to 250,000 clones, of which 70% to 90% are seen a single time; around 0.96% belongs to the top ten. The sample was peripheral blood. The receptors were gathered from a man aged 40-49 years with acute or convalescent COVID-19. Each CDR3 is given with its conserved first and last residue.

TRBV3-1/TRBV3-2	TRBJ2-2	CASSFGGGATGELFF
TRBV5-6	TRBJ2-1	CASSVTGNHEQFF
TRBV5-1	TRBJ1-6	CASSGTGGSNSPLHF
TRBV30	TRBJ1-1	CAWSGRNTEAFF
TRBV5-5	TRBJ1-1	CASSLDGLNTEAFF
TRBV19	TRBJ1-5	CASSMTSGHSNQPQHF
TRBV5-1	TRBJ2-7	CASSLFQNYEQYF
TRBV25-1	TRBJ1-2	CASSQQGNYGYTF
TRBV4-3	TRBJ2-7	CASSQDLGPTTEQYF
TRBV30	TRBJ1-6	CAWGTGAGPLHF
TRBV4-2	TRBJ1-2	CASRPSGQGFGYTF
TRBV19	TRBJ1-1	CASSIAGTGNTEAFF
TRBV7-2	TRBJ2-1	CASSFYLLAGEQFF
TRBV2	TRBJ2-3	CASRLTSGSTDTQYF
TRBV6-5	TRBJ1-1	CASTRTGGSNTEAFF
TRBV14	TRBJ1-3	CASSQESGTRNTIYF
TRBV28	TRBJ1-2	CASSLRTGGYGYTF
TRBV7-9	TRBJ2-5	CASTRGSQETQYF
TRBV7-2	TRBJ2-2	CASSSRYTGELFF
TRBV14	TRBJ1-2	CASSRDTYYGYTF
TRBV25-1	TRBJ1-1	CASSGEGGGSEAFF
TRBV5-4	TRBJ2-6	CASSLAGPLSGANVLTF
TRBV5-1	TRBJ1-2	CASSFGPGLYGYTF
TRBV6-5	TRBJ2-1	CASSSDRDNEQFF
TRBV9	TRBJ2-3	CASTADIHHEDTQYF
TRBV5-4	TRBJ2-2	CASRTQTGELFF
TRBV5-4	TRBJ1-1	CASSLMGQGHTEAFF
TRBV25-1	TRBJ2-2	CASSEWRGNTGELFF
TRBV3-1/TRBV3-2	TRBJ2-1	CASSQDSVGLAGEQFF
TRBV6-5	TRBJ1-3	CASSRDRVERNTIYF